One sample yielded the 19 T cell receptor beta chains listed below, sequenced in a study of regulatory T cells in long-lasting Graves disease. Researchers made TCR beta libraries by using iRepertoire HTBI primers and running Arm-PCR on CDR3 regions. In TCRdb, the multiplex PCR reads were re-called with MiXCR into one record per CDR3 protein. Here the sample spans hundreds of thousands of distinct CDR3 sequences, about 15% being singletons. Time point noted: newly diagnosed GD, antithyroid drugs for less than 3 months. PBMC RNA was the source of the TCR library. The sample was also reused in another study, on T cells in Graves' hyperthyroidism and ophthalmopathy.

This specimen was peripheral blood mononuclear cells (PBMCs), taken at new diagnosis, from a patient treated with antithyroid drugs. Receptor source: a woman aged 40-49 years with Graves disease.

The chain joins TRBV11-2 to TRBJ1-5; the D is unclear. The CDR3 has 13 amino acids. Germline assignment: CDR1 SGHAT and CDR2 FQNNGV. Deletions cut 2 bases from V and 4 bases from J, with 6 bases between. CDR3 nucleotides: TGTGCCAGCAGCTTATGGGTAAATCAGCCCCAGCATTTT. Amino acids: CASSLWVNQPQHF.

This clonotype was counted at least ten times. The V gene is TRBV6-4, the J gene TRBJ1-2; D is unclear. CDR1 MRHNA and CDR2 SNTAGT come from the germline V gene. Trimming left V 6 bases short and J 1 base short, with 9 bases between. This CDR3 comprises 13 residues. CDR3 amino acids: CASRGGSNYGYTF. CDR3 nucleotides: TGTGCCAGCAGGGGAGGCAGTAACTATGGCTACACCTTC.

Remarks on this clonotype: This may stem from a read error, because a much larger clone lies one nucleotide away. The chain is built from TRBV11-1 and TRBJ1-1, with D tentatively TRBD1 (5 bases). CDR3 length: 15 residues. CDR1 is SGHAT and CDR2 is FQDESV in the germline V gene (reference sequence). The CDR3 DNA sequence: TGTGCCAGCAGCTTGGGCTGGGGCAGGTACACTGAAGCTTACTTT. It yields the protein CASSLGWGRYTEAYF.

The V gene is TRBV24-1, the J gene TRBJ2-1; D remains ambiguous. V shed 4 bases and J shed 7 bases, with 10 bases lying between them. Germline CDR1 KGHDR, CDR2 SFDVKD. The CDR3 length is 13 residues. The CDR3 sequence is CATSDPPWNEQFF. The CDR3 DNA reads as TGTGCCACCAGTGACCCCCCTTGGAATGAGCAGTTCTTC.

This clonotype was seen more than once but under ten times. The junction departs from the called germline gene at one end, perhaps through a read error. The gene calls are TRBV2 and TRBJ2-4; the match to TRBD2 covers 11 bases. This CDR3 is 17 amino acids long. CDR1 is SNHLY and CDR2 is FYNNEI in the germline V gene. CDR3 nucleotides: TGTGCCACCCTCTCTCTAACTAGCGGGAGTGCCAGAAACATTCAGTACTTC. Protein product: CATLSLTSGSARNIQYF.

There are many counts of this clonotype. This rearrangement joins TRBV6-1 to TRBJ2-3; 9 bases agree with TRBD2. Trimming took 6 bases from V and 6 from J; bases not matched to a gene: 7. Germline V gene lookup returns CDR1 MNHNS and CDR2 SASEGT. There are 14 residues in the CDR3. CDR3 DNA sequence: TGTGCCAGCAGCCCTAGCGGGGCGTCGGATACGCAGTATTTT. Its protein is CASSPSGASDTQYF.

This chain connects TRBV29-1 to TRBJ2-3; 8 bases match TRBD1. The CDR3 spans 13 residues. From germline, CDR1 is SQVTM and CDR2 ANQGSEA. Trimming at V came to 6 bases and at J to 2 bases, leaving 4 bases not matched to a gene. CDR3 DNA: TGCAGCGTCGGGACAGGTCACACAGATACGCAGTATTTT. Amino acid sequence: CSVGTGHTDTQYF.

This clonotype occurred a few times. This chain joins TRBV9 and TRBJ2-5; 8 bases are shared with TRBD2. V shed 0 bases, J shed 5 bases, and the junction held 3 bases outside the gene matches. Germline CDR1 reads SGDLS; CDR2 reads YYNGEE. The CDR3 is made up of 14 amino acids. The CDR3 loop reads CASSVGASGETQYF. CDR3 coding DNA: TGTGCCAGCAGCGTAGGGGCTAGCGGGGAGACCCAGTACTTC.

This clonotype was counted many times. The CDR3 DNA follows: TGTGCCAGCAGCCAAGAGGGACTAGCGGGAGGCTACGAGCAGTACTTC. It codes for CASSQEGLAGGYEQYF. This chain links TRBV14 with TRBJ2-7, with 15 bases that match TRBD2. The CDR3 runs 16 residues. Germline V gene data show CDR1 as SGHDN and CDR2 as FVKESK. J lost 3 bases, V lost 0 bases, and 0 bases had no gene match. The full variable domain, completed using reference TRBV14 and TRBJ2-7, is EAGVTQFPSHSVIEKGQTVTLRCDPISGHDNLYWYRRVMGKEIKFLLHFVKESKQDESGMPNNRFLAERTGGTYSTLKVQPAELEDSGVYFCASSQEGLAGGYEQYFGPGTRLTVT.

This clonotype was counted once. This CDR3 is CASSSGPGLAGYNEQFF. CDR3 in DNA: TGTGCCAGCAGCTCAGGCCCGGGACTAGCGGGCTACAATGAGCAGTTCTTC. The chain employs TRBV7-9 and TRBJ2-1; TRBD2 agrees at 12 bases. This CDR3 has 17 residues. The germline V gene has CDR1 SEHNR and CDR2 FQNEAQ (reference sequence). The junction had 7 bases not matched to a gene; V was cut back by 4 bases and J by 3 bases.

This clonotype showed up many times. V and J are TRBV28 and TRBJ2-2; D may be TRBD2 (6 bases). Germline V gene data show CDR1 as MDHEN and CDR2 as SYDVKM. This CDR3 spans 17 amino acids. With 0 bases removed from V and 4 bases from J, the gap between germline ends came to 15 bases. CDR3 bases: TGTGCCAGCAGTTTATGGAAGGGAGGCAGTTCCACCGGGGAGCTGTTTTTT. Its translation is CASSLWKGGSSTGELFF.

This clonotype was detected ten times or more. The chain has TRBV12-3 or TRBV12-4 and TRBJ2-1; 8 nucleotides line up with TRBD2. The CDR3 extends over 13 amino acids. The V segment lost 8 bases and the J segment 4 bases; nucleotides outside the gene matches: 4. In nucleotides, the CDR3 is TGTGCCAGCTCTAGACTAGCGTACAATGAGCAGTTCTTC. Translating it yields CASSRLAYNEQFF.

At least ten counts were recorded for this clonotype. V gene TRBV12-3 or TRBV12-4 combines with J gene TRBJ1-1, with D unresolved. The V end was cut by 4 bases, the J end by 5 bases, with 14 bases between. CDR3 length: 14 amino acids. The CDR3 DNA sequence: TGTGCCAGCAGTTGGACCCCCGGGGTAACTGAAGCTTTCTTT. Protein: CASSWTPGVTEAFF.

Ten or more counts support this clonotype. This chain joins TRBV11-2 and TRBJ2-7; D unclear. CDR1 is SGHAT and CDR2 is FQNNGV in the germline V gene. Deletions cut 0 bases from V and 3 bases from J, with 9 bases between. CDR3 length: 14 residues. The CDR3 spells CASSLDRVGYEQYF. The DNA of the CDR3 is TGTGCCAGCAGCTTAGATAGAGTGGGCTACGAGCAGTACTTC.

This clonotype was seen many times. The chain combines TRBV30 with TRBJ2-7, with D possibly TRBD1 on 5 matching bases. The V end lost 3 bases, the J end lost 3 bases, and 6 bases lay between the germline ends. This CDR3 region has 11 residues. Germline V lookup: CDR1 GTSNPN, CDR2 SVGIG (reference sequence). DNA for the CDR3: TGTGCCTGGAGAACAGGCTACGAGCAGTACTTC. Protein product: CAWRTGYEQYF. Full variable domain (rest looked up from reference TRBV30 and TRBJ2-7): SQTIHQWPATLVQPVGSPLSLECTVEGTSNPNLYWYRQAAGRGLQLLFYSVGIGQISSEVPQNLSASRPQDRQFILSSKKLLLSDSGFYLCAWRTGYEQYFGPGTRLTVT.

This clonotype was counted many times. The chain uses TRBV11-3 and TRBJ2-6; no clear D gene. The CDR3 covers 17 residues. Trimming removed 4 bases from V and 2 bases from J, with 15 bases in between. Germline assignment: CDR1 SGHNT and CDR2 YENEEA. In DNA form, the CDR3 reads TGTGCCAGCAGCTACCGGGCCCCATGGGCTGGGGCCAACGTCCTGACTTTC. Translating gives CASSYRAPWAGANVLTF. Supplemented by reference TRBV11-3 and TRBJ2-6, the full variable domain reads EAGVVQSPRYKIIEKKQPVAFWCNPISGHNTLYWYLQNLGQGPELLIRYENEEAVDDSQLPKDRFSAERLKGVDSTLKIQPAELGDSAVYLCASSYRAPWAGANVLTFGAGSRLTVL.

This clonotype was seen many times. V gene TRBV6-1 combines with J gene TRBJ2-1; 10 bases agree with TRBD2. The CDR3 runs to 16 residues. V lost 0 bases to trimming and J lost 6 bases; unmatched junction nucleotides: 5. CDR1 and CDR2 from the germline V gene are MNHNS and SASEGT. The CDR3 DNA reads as TGTGCCAGCAGTGAAGCCCTAGCGGGAGACTCCAATGAGCAGTTCTTC. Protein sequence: CASSEALAGDSNEQFF.

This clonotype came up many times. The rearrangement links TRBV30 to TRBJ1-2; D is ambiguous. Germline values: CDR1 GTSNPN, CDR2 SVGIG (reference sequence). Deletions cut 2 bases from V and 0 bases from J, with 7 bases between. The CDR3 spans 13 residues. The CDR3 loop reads CAWSLSANYGYTF. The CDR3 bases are TGTGCCTGGAGTCTCTCAGCTAACTATGGCTACACCTTC. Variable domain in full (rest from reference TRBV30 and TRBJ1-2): SQTIHQWPATLVQPVGSPLSLECTVEGTSNPNLYWYRQAAGRGLQLLFYSVGIGQISSEVPQNLSASRPQDRQFILSSKKLLLSDSGFYLCAWSLSANYGYTFGSGTRLTVV.

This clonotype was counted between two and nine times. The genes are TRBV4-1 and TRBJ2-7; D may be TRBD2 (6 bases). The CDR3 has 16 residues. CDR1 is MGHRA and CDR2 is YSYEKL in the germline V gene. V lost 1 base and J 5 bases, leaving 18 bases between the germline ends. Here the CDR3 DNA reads TGCGCCAGCAGCCAAGTTGGAGGGAGAGTCCGGGACGAGCAGTACTTC. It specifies CASSQVGGRVRDEQYF.